This is a list of T cell receptor beta chains from one sample in a study of blood T cell repertoires in COVID-19. Clones were sequenced by immunoSEQ multiplex PCR, and TCRdb holds only the in-frame ones, with some missing. Here the sample spans roughly 340,000 clones, approximately 90% being singletons. The sequenced sample consisted of PBMCs or T cells enriched from blood (not recorded which). The receptors here all came from a young man who had recovered from COVID-19. Both conserved end residues are part of each CDR3. A D gene is named only where the DNA matches it firmly. Expanded clones get a size class; other rows say once, few or many, or leave the size out.

-	TRBV30	TRBD1	TRBJ2-4	TGTGCCTGGAGAACTACGACAGGGGGTGGCATTCAGTACTTC	CAWRTTTGGGIQYF
once	TRBV7-2	-	TRBJ2-5	TGTGCCAGCAGCTTGAGTAGCGGCGAACAAGAGACCCAGTACTTC	CASSLSSGEQETQYF
-	TRBV25-1	-	TRBJ2-7	TGTGCCAGCAGTGATGACGGCAGGGGCCCCGAGCAGTACTTC	CASSDDGRGPEQYF
-	TRBV27	TRBD1	TRBJ1-2	TGTGCCAGCAGCCGCGGACAGGGTGTATATGGCTACACCTTC	CASSRGQGVYGYTF
-	TRBV6-5	-	TRBJ1-5	TGTGCCAGCAGTTCACGGGATAATCAGCCCCAGCATTTT	CASSSRDNQPQHF
-	TRBV5-1	-	TRBJ2-3	TGCGCCAGCAGCTTGGATCCGTCCACAGATACGCAGTATTTT	CASSLDPSTDTQYF
-	TRBV9	-	TRBJ2-3	TGTGCCAGCAGCAGAACAGGGCGCACAGATACGCAGTATTTT	CASSRTGRTDTQYF
-	TRBV21-1	-	TRBJ2-1	TGTGCCAGCAGTCCCGGGACAGGGGGTACCCTCTTTTGGGTACGTTCCTACAATGAGCAGTTCTTC	CASSPGTGGTLFWVRSYNEQFF
-	TRBV9	-	TRBJ2-3	TGTGCCAGCAGCGAGGGGGGGGCCACAGATACGCAGTATTTT	CASSEGGATDTQYF
-	TRBV6-1	-	TRBJ1-2	TGTGCCAGCAGTGAAGCTACGGTCTATGGCTACACCTTC	CASSEATVYGYTF
-	TRBV27	TRBD1	TRBJ2-4	TGTGCCAGCAGTTTAACAGGGGGCGCGGACATTCAGTACTTC	CASSLTGGADIQYF
-	TRBV11-3	TRBD2	TRBJ2-5	TGTGCCGGACTAGCGGGGGTTCAAGAGACCCAGTACTTC	CAGLAGVQETQYF
once	TRBV24-1	-	TRBJ2-2	TGTGCCACCAGTGATTCTCCCTTACTTACTAGAACTCTACTCACCGGGGAGCTGTTTTTT	CATSDSPLLTRTLLTGELFF
-	TRBV18	-	TRBJ2-5	TGTGCCAGCTCAAGCCGGGGGGCTGAGACCCAGTACTTC	CASSSRGAETQYF
-	TRBV18	TRBD1	TRBJ1-1	TGTGCCAGCTCACCACGAACACCGGGACAGGGGAACACTGAAGCTTTCTTT	CASSPRTPGQGNTEAFF
-	TRBV18	TRBD1	TRBJ1-1	TGTGCCAGCTCACCGGGAACAGGGGGCGGCACTGAAGCTTTCTTT	CASSPGTGGGTEAFF
-	TRBV27	-	TRBJ2-1	TGTGCCAGCAGCGAGCGGACCTTAATCGGTTACAATGAGCAGTTCTTC	CASSERTLIGYNEQFF
-	TRBV7-9	-	TRBJ1-6	TGTGCCAGCAGCGATAATTCGGGATCTAATTCACCCCTCCACTTT	CASSDNSGSNSPLHF
-	TRBV28	TRBD1	TRBJ2-7	TGTGCCAGCAGTTTAGGGGGGCTCAGGGGGCCCCTCTCCTACGAGCAGTACTTC	CASSLGGLRGPLSYEQYF
-	TRBV6-2/TRBV6-3	-	TRBJ1-1	TGTGCCAGCAGTTACCCCCCAAGCTCCACGGGGTACGGCACTGAAGCTTTCTTT	CASSYPPSSTGYGTEAFF
-	TRBV27	-	TRBJ1-1	TGTGCCAGCATTTTGAGAGGGGGCACTGAAGCTTTCTTT	CASILRGGTEAFF
-	TRBV5-5	-	TRBJ2-3	TGTGCCAGCAGCTCCCACCTTTTTTTGGCGGGGCTGCGCACAGATACGCAGTATTTT	CASSSHLFLAGLRTDTQYF
-	TRBV5-1	TRBD2	TRBJ2-1	TGCGCCAGCAGCTTGGGCGATCTAGCGGGGGGGCTGAATGAGCAGTTCTTC	CASSLGDLAGGLNEQFF
-	TRBV2	TRBD1	TRBJ1-4	TGTGCCAGCAGGCGGGACAGGGGTAATGAAAAACTGTTTTTT	CASRRDRGNEKLFF
-	TRBV27	-	TRBJ1-2	TGTGCCAGCAGCCTGACTCGACACTATGGCTACACCTTC	CASSLTRHYGYTF
-	TRBV27	-	TRBJ2-7	TGTGCCAGCAGTTTTTCGTACGAGCAGTACTTC	CASSFSYEQYF
-	TRBV2	-	TRBJ2-3	TGTGCCAGCAGTGAGGCTAGCCTAGAGCAGTATTTT	CASSEASLEQYF
-	TRBV11-3	-	TRBJ2-5	TGTGCCAGCAGCCAGAACAGAGAGACCCAGTACTTC	CASSQNRETQYF
-	TRBV7-2	-	TRBJ1-2	TGTGCCAGCAGCCCCACCCCAGGGGTCAATGGCTACACCTTC	CASSPTPGVNGYTF
-	TRBV7-8	-	TRBJ1-4	TGTGCCAGCAGCTTAGGGTGGGTGGGGGCTTCAACTAATGAAAAACTGTTTTTT	CASSLGWVGASTNEKLFF
-	TRBV28	-	TRBJ1-2	TGTGCCAGCAGTTCGGGGGGGCACGGGAACTATGGCTACACCTTC	CASSSGGHGNYGYTF
-	TRBV6-5	-	TRBJ2-7	TGTGCCAGCACTTCTAACTCCTACGAGCAGTACTTC	CASTSNSYEQYF
-	TRBV28	-	TRBJ1-2	TGTGCCAGCAGTTCATCGGTTTATGGCTACACCTTC	CASSSSVYGYTF
-	TRBV11-3	TRBD1	TRBJ2-7	TGTGCCAGCAGAGGACAGGGGAGCTACGAGCAGTACTTC	CASRGQGSYEQYF
-	TRBV30	-	TRBJ1-1	TGTGCCTGGAGTGTGGACAGTGGAGGCGGAATGAACACTGAAGCTTTCTTT	CAWSVDSGGGMNTEAFF
-	TRBV6-1	-	TRBJ1-5	TGTGCCAGCAGTGAAGTAGAGCGAGGGCCCCAGCATTTT	CASSEVERGPQHF
-	TRBV4-2	TRBD1	TRBJ1-4	TGTGCCAGCAGCCAAGTGGGGCAGGGGGCTAACGATGAAAAACTGTTTTTT	CASSQVGQGANDEKLFF
-	TRBV19	-	TRBJ1-1	TGTGCCAGTAGGATTAACAGTTATGTGAACACTGAAGCTTTCTTT	CASRINSYVNTEAFF
-	TRBV20-1	TRBD1	TRBJ2-7	TGCAGTGCGCGGACAGGGGTCGAGCAGTACTTC	CSARTGVEQYF
-	TRBV3-1/TRBV3-2	TRBD2	TRBJ2-5	TGTGCCAGCAGCCAAGGACTAGCCCCCGAGACCCAGTACTTC	CASSQGLAPETQYF
-	TRBV9	-	TRBJ2-3	TGTGCCAGCAGCGTAGGGCCTACGCAGTATTTT	CASSVGPTQYF